A selection of T cell receptor beta chains follows, all from one sample in a study of T-cell reconstitution after alpha-beta-depleted transplantation in children. TCRdb called the PCR reads again in MiXCR, with one record for every CDR3 protein. The sample holds approximately 350,000 distinct CDR3 sequences, roughly 15% seen once. The starting material was PBMCs, mostly from graft donor cells, obtained 360 days after TCRalphabeta/CD19-depleted stem cell transplant. These receptors originate from a male patient aged 2-10 years who had a stem cell transplant for acute lymphoblastic leukemia, so the T cells may come from the graft donor. CDR3s leave out the opening cysteine and the closing phenylalanine or tryptophan. Fields, in order: V gene, J gene, CDR3 protein.

TRBV12-3/TRBV12-4	TRBJ1-3	ASRGTQGSSGNTIY
TRBV4-1	TRBJ2-7	ASSQEAAGAYEQY
TRBV4-2	TRBJ2-1	ASSQSPGTGFYNEQF
TRBV6-5	TRBJ2-2	ASSLPTNTGELF
TRBV4-3	TRBJ2-5	ASSQEEGGSGGTQY
TRBV12-3/TRBV12-4	TRBJ2-1	ASTQTSGNYNEQF
TRBV6-2/TRBV6-3	TRBJ2-3	ASRPLGLAGGFPDTQY
TRBV19	TRBJ2-3	ASSIQGTDTQY
TRBV6-5	TRBJ2-7	ASSSREWGRYEQY
TRBV30	TRBJ2-1	AWSVVYNEQF
TRBV13	TRBJ1-4	ASSPGTGGASPDRATNEKLF
TRBV28	TRBJ2-1	ASSLSLASYNEQF
TRBV9	TRBJ2-5	ASSGRSQGHLPPQETQY
TRBV6-1	TRBJ2-5	ASRLLDRGETQY
TRBV27	TRBJ1-2	ASRPTWANYGYT
TRBV20-1	TRBJ2-1	SALGDEQF
TRBV6-6	TRBJ2-7	ASSPASEQY
TRBV20-1	TRBJ2-5	SARLAGQETQY
TRBV14	TRBJ1-2	ASSQLRDRTSGYT
TRBV6-1	TRBJ2-5	ASSEATHPASLQTQY
TRBV14	TRBJ1-1	ASSQDPLVGGNTEAF
TRBV7-8	TRBJ2-7	ASSELIYEQY
TRBV2	TRBJ2-2	ASSASQTGGTGELF
TRBV9	TRBJ1-6	ASSVRNGGSPLH